What follows are 30 T cell receptor beta chains derived from one specimen sequenced in a study of spatial heterogeneity in lung cancer. The time point was: blood at routine non-recurrence follow-up after resection. From the 5' RACE reads, TCRdb called clonotypes with MiXCR, one entry per CDR3 protein. The table includes more than 75,000 distinct CDR3 sequences, less than 20% detected once. The sequencing here drew on PBMCs, taken at follow-up. These receptors all stem from a male donor with early-stage non-small cell lung cancer.

This clonotype was counted at least ten times. V gene TRBV12-3 or TRBV12-4 combines with J gene TRBJ2-1; D unclear. V lost 5 bases and J 2 bases, leaving 10 bases between the germline ends. This CDR3 is 14 amino acids long. The CDR3 protein is CASSAGRTYNEQFF. The CDR3 DNA is TGTGCCAGCAGTGCTGGACGCACCTACAATGAGCAGTTCTTC.

This clonotype was seen a few times. The V and J genes are TRBV6-5 and TRBJ1-5; a possible D gene is TRBD1 (6 bases). Germline loops: CDR1 MNHEY, CDR2 SVGAGI. The CDR3 length is 15 residues. Trimming pared 6 bases from V and 1 base from J, leaving 13 bases between. CDR3 loop: CASRYREGSNQPQHF. In nucleotides, the CDR3 is TGTGCCAGCAGATACAGGGAAGGCAGCAATCAGCCCCAGCATTTT.

The table lists this clonotype with a few counts. This chain joins TRBV27 and TRBJ2-3; D not resolved. This CDR3 has 12 amino acids. Between the trimmed V and J ends, which lost 4 bases and 7 bases, there was a span of 9 bases. The V gene's germline CDR1 is MNHEY and CDR2 SMNVEV (reference sequence). In nucleotides, the CDR3 is TGTGCCAGCAGTTCCTTCGGAAATACGCAGTATTTT. The encoded protein is CASSSFGNTQYF.

This rearrangement joins TRBV19 to TRBJ1-5, with 7 bases that match TRBD1. Germline V gives CDR1 LNHDA, CDR2 SQIVND (reference sequence). The CDR3 extends over 15 amino acids. With 4 bases clipped from V and 4 bases from J, the junction kept 7 bases outside the gene matches. This chain's CDR3 is CASSSDRVFNQPQHF. CDR3 nucleotide sequence: TGTGCCAGTAGTAGTGACAGGGTATTTAATCAGCCCCAGCATTTT.

This clonotype came up many times. The chain carries TRBV4-2 and TRBJ1-1; D remains ambiguous. V shed 1 base and J shed 4 bases, with 13 bases lying between them. The length of the CDR3 is 15 residues. CDR1 and CDR2 (germline): LGHNA, YNFKEQ. This chain's CDR3 is CASSQGTGGSTEAFF. CDR3 nucleotide sequence: TGTGCCAGCAGCCAAGGAACGGGAGGGAGCACTGAAGCTTTCTTT.

This clonotype has a single count. This chain uses TRBV20-1 with TRBJ2-1; the D gene is possibly TRBD2 (6 bases). V was trimmed by 5 bases and J by 2 bases, leaving 10 bases between them. The CDR3 runs 13 residues. Germline CDR1 is DFQATT and CDR2 is SNEGSKA (reference sequence). The CDR3 bases are TGCAGTGCTGGTAGCGGAACCTACAATGAGCAGTTCTTC. Amino acids: CSAGSGTYNEQFF.

This clonotype has just a few counts. The V and J genes are TRBV7-2 and TRBJ2-1; 14 positions match TRBD2. Germline values: CDR1 SGHTA, CDR2 FQGNSA. The V and J ends lost 5 bases and 7 bases, in that order; junction bases with no gene match: 7. The CDR3 spans 16 residues. The CDR3 DNA is TGTGCCAGCAGCCAAGGGACTAGCGGGAGAGGAAATGAGCAGTTCTTC. Translation: CASSQGTSGRGNEQFF.

The J gene is TRBJ1-1, the V gene TRBV5-6; a possible D gene is TRBD1 (6 bases). V was trimmed by 7 bases and J by 2 bases, leaving 9 bases between them. Germline V gene sequence: CDR1 SGHDT, CDR2 YYEEEE. The CDR3 is made up of 12 amino acids. The CDR3: CASRGGNTEAFF. DNA of the CDR3: TGTGCCAGCCGAGGGGGAAACACTGAAGCTTTCTTT.

This sequence joins TRBV2 and TRBJ1-3; D is perhaps TRBD1 (6 bases). V was pared by 4 bases and J by 0 bases, with 13 bases between. Germline V CDR1 and CDR2: SNHLY, FYNNEI. This CDR3 region has 16 residues. The CDR3 loop reads CASSGEGDGSGNTIYF. In DNA form, the CDR3 reads TGTGCCAGCAGTGGAGAGGGGGATGGCTCTGGAAACACCATATATTTT.

This clonotype has ten or more counts. The V and J genes are TRBV12-3 or TRBV12-4 and TRBJ2-7, with 13 nucleotides matching TRBD2. This CDR3 is 17 amino acids long. V was pared by 3 bases and J by 0 bases, with 5 bases of the junction left unmatched. The CDR3 here is CASSFSGTSGVSYEQYF. CDR3 sequence (DNA): TGTGCCAGCAGTTTCTCCGGGACTAGCGGGGTCTCCTACGAGCAGTACTTC.

The rearrangement links TRBV24-1 to TRBJ2-3; TRBD1 agrees at 7 bases. The CDR3 spans 14 residues. The germline V gene encodes CDR1 KGHDR and CDR2 SFDVKD. J lost 1 base, V lost 9 bases, and 6 bases had no gene match. Here the CDR3 DNA reads TGTGCCACCGAAGAGACAGGGCGCACAGATACGCAGTATTTT. It is translated as CATEETGRTDTQYF.

In nucleotides, the CDR3 is TGTGCCAGCAGCGCAAGGAACACTGAAGCTTTCTTT. Translating it yields CASSARNTEAFF. The genes are TRBV7-6 and TRBJ1-1; no clear D gene. V was cut by 5 bases and J by 1 base, with 5 bases left in between. Per the germline V gene, CDR1 is SGHVS and CDR2 is FNYEAQ. This CDR3 has 12 residues. The complete variable domain, with remaining parts taken from reference TRBV7-6 and TRBJ1-1, reads GAGVSQSPRYKVTKRGQDVALRCDPISGHVSLYWYRQALGQGPEFLTYFNYEAQQDKSGLPNDRFSAERPEGSISTLTIQRTEQRDSAMYRCASSARNTEAFFGQGTRLTVV.

This clonotype was recorded once. This chain uses TRBV27 with TRBJ2-7; D may be TRBD1 or TRBD2 (5 bases each). This CDR3 region has 13 residues. CDR1 and CDR2 from the germline V gene are MNHEY and SMNVEV (reference sequence). Trimming pared 3 bases from V and 4 bases from J, leaving 10 bases between. The CDR3 region has the DNA TGTGCCAGCAGTTTGGGGGAAAAGTACGAGCAGTACTTC. Translating gives CASSLGEKYEQYF.

This clonotype was found a few times. The J gene is TRBJ2-1, the V gene TRBV18; 8 nucleotides match TRBD2. The CDR3 length is 17 residues. From germline, CDR1 is KGHSH and CDR2 LQKENI. V was pared by 6 bases and J by 3 bases, with 13 bases of the junction left unmatched. CDR3 residues: CASSLPQEREFYNEQFF. The DNA of the CDR3 is TGTGCCAGCTCCCTTCCCCAGGAGCGGGAGTTCTACAATGAGCAGTTCTTC.

The genes are TRBV11-2 and TRBJ2-5; D remains unclear. V was shortened by 5 bases and J by 2 bases, with 15 bases between the two germline ends. Germline CDR1 is SGHAT and CDR2 is FQNNGV. The CDR3 is 15 amino acids. CDR3 sequence reads: CASSPFRVRQETQYF. The CDR3 DNA reads TGTGCCAGCAGCCCCTTCCGGGTTCGACAAGAGACCCAGTACTTC.

The chain joins TRBV7-9 to TRBJ2-1; D unresolved. This CDR3 comprises 11 residues. The germline V gene has CDR1 SEHNR and CDR2 FQNEAQ (reference sequence). The germline V and J ends were trimmed by 3 bases and 9 bases, with 6 bases remaining between them. The DNA for the CDR3 is TGTGCCAGCAGCTTTAGGGTTGAGCAGTTCTTC. Translated, it gives CASSFRVEQFF.

This chain joins TRBV19 and TRBJ1-1; D is perhaps TRBD1 (6 bases). Germline V CDR1 and CDR2: LNHDA, SQIVND (reference sequence). CDR3 length: 16 amino acids. V gave up 3 bases and J gave up 0 bases, with 14 bases separating them. The CDR3 region is CASSIWDTRMNTEAFF. The CDR3 DNA is TGTGCCAGTAGTATTTGGGACACCAGGATGAACACTGAAGCTTTCTTT.

The rearrangement joins TRBV12-3 or TRBV12-4 to TRBJ2-6; 11 positions agree with TRBD1. J lost 2 bases, V lost 2 bases, and 2 bases had no gene match. The CDR3 is 17 residues long. In DNA, the CDR3 is TGTGCCAGCAGTTTATGGACAGGGGGCGCTGGGGCCAACGTCCTGACTTTC. Its translation is CASSLWTGGAGANVLTF.

The chain is built from TRBV2 and TRBJ2-7; 8 bases map to TRBD1. Germline V gene data show CDR1 as SNHLY and CDR2 as FYNNEI. The length of the CDR3 is 14 residues. J gave up 0 bases and V 6 bases, and 4 bases lay outside the gene matches. CDR3 protein: CASSADRDSYEQYF. The CDR3 DNA sequence: TGTGCCAGCAGCGCGGACAGGGACTCCTACGAGCAGTACTTC.

This clonotype was observed at least ten times. The V and J genes are TRBV7-9 and TRBJ2-7; 13 nucleotides align to TRBD2. The CDR3 is made up of 16 amino acids. J lost 4 bases, V lost 5 bases, and 8 bases had no gene match. The V gene's germline CDR1 is SEHNR and CDR2 FQNEAQ (reference sequence). CDR3 protein: CASSDRLAGGFYEQYF. CDR3 in DNA: TGTGCCAGCAGCGACCGACTAGCGGGAGGTTTTTACGAGCAGTACTTC.

This clonotype came up many times. This sequence joins TRBV6-1 and TRBJ1-6; D gene ambiguous. The ends were cut back, 7 bases at V and 9 bases at J, with 19 bases in the middle. The CDR3 extends over 15 amino acids. CDR1 is MNHNS and CDR2 is SASEGT in the germline V gene. CDR3 nucleotides: TGTGCCAGCAAGGATTACCTTGGGGTTAGTTCACCCCTCCACTTT. It yields the protein CASKDYLGVSSPLHF.

The chain couples TRBV11-2 to TRBJ1-3, with D possibly matching TRBD1 (6 bases). This CDR3 is 14 amino acids long. Per the germline V gene, CDR1 is SGHAT and CDR2 is FQNNGV. Trimming pared 4 bases from V and 4 bases from J, leaving 11 bases between. The chain's CDR3 is CASSSDSGGNTIYF. As DNA, the CDR3 is TGTGCCAGCAGCTCGGACAGCGGAGGAAACACCATATATTTT.

This clonotype was recorded many times. V and J are TRBV29-1 and TRBJ2-6, with 7 positions matching TRBD1. Looked up from germline, CDR1 is SQVTM and CDR2 is ANQGSEA. With V trimmed by 7 bases and J by 0 bases, 6 bases remained unmatched. The CDR3 has 15 amino acids. The CDR3 spells CSARQGSSGANVLTF. DNA of the CDR3: TGCAGCGCGAGACAGGGCAGCTCTGGGGCCAACGTCCTGACTTTC.

The chain has TRBV6-5 and TRBJ2-2, with 7 bases identical to TRBD1. The V segment lost 5 bases and the J segment 5 bases; nucleotides outside the gene matches: 5. Germline V lookup: CDR1 MNHEY, CDR2 SVGAGI. This CDR3 is built from 14 residues. The CDR3 here is CASSKTGNTGELFF. CDR3 in DNA: TGTGCCAGCAGTAAGACAGGGAATACCGGGGAGCTGTTTTTT.

In its sample, this clonotype was seen a few times. V is TRBV19 and J is TRBJ1-5; 8 bases line up with TRBD1. The CDR3 consists of 13 residues. The germline V gene encodes CDR1 LNHDA and CDR2 SQIVND (reference sequence). The junction had 4 bases not matched to a gene; V was cut back by 3 bases and J by 9 bases. CDR3 in DNA: TGTGCCAGTAGTATCCTCACAGGGGGGCCCCAGCATTTT. Amino acids: CASSILTGGPQHF. Full variable domain (rest looked up from reference TRBV19 and TRBJ1-5): DGGITQSPKYLFRKEGQNVTLSCEQNLNHDAMYWYRQDPGQGLRLIYYSQIVNDFQKGDIAEGYSVSREKKESFPLTVTSAQKNPTAFYLCASSILTGGPQHFGDGTRLSIL.

The chain is built from TRBV20-1 and TRBJ1-4; TRBD1 matches at 9 bases. Germline V gene sequence: CDR1 DFQATT, CDR2 SNEGSKA (reference sequence). The ends lost 1 base at V and 8 bases at J; junction bases unmatched: 5. The CDR3 consists of 14 residues. CDR3 protein: CSARAGTGSEKLFF. CDR3 nucleotide sequence: TGCAGTGCTAGAGCCGGGACAGGGTCGGAAAAACTGTTTTTT.

The V gene is TRBV10-3, the J gene TRBJ2-3; perhaps TRBD2 as D (5 bases). Looked up from germline, CDR1 is ENHRY and CDR2 is SYGVKD. Trimming cost V 4 bases and J 5 bases, with 28 bases left between them. This CDR3 spans 19 amino acids. The CDR3 region has the DNA TGTGCCATCAGTGTCCAGCTGGCCGGGGTAGCACCTCCTGGAGATACGCAGTATTTT. Translating gives CAISVQLAGVAPPGDTQYF.

The chain uses TRBV20-1 and TRBJ2-3; 11 bases line up with TRBD2. V was clipped by 3 bases and J by 1 base; unmatched bases: 3. Per germline, CDR1 DFQATT and CDR2 SNEGSKA (reference sequence). The CDR3 has 15 residues. The CDR3 spells CSASGGLAGTDTQYF. The DNA for the CDR3 is TGCAGTGCTAGTGGGGGACTAGCGGGCACAGATACGCAGTATTTT.

In its sample, this clonotype was seen many times. The chain combines TRBV6-2 or TRBV6-3 with TRBJ2-3; a possible D gene is TRBD1 (5 bases). This CDR3 spans 15 amino acids. Germline V lookup: CDR1 MNHEY, CDR2 SVGEGT. The V end was cut by 2 bases, the J end by 0 bases, with 9 bases between. CDR3 sequence: CASSYPGHSTDTQYF. The CDR3 region has the DNA TGTGCCAGCAGTTACCCAGGACACAGCACAGATACGCAGTATTTT.

The CDR3 protein is CASSRSPNYGYTF. CDR3 coding DNA: TGCGCCAGCAGTCGGTCCCCTAACTATGGCTACACCTTC. The V and J genes are TRBV23-1 and TRBJ1-2; no reliable D call. TRBV23-1 is treated as an ORF (open reading frame) with a function not yet certain. The CDR3 runs to 13 residues. V lost 4 bases and J 0 bases, leaving 6 bases between the germline ends.